The following is a TCR beta chain sequence with its context. Then a second PCR, running about 6 to 12 cycles, was carried out with a sample-barcoded 5' primer and a J-beta primer mix. One entry per CDR3 protein, called by TCRdb with MiXCR from the 5' RACE reads. Of under 2 million distinct CDR3 sequences in the sample, roughly a third were seen once. This specimen comes from a study of blood T cells in healthy people across ages. Per-sample PBMC isolation yielded at least 6.5 million cells. Trimming stripped 6 bases from V and 4 bases from J, with 16 bases between. Germline-derived CDR1 and CDR2 are DFQATT and SNEGSKA (reference sequence). The CDR3 length is 14 residues.

The sample taken for sequencing was blood. The chain has TRBV20-1 and TRBJ2-1, with a tentative D call TRBD2 (6 bases). The TCR sequence derives from a woman in her 30s in good health. As DNA, the CDR3 is TGCAGTGCCACCGGCGGGGCAAATTACAATGAGCAGTTCTTC. Amino acids: CSATGGANYNEQFF.